Below are 18 T cell receptor beta chains sequenced from a single sample in a study of T cell repertoires in cytomegalovirus infection. TCRdb re-called the reads with MiXCR, one entry per CDR3 protein. In the table there are approximately 500,000 distinct CDR3 sequences, approximately 15% of which are singletons. Sequenced sample: CD8+ T cells from PBMCs. All receptors come from a human donor in good health (CMV status not recorded). Some clones in this sample may be carry-over from other donors' samples.

The genes are TRBV3-1 and TRBJ1-6; D gene ambiguous. The V end lost 0 bases, the J end lost 2 bases, and 8 bases lay between the germline ends. CDR1 and CDR2 from the germline V gene are LGHDT and YNNKEL (reference sequence). This CDR3 has 16 residues. The CDR3 nucleotides read TGTGCCAGCAGCCAAGAAAGCCGGGCCTATAATTCACCCCTCCACTTT. The encoded protein is CASSQESRAYNSPLHF.

The chain is built from TRBV4-1 and TRBJ2-1; D might be TRBD2 (7 bases). The CDR3 runs to 17 residues. V lost 4 bases, J lost 5 bases, and 21 bases lay in between. Germline V gene data show CDR1 as MGHRA and CDR2 as YSYEKL. The CDR3 bases are TGCGCCAGCAGCCCCATTGGAAGGGAGGGGGGCGACAATGAGCAGTTCTTC. Translated, it gives CASSPIGREGGDNEQFF.

Notes on this clonotype: The junction differs from germline at one of its ends, possibly a read error. The gene calls are TRBV15 and TRBJ2-1, with TRBD2 matching 10 bases. Germline CDR1 reads LNHNV; CDR2 reads YYDKDF (reference sequence). The CDR3 runs to 15 residues. The CDR3 DNA reads TGTGCCACAAGCCCCCTAGCGGGGGAGAACAATGAGAAGTTCTTC. Its translation: CATSPLAGENNEKFF.

This clonotype has only a few counts. The chain employs TRBV27 and TRBJ1-2; D is unresolved. The CDR3 contains 16 residues. Germline CDR1 MNHEY, CDR2 SMNVEV (reference sequence). V lost 3 bases and J lost 4, with 18 bases in between. CDR3 amino acids: CASSFSPFTTLYGYTF. CDR3 bases: TGTGCCAGCAGTTTTTCTCCGTTTACCACCCTCTATGGCTACACCTTC.

This clonotype was observed a few times. The chain employs TRBV27 and TRBJ2-1; D perhaps matches TRBD2 (8 bases). Trimming pared 10 bases from V and 9 bases from J, leaving 22 bases between. Looked up from germline, CDR1 is MNHEY and CDR2 is SMNVEV (reference sequence). The CDR3 runs 14 residues. In DNA form, the CDR3 reads TGTGCCATCGCCGCGGGGGGCGCAGGGGGTGAGCAGTTCTTC. Translating gives CAIAAGGAGGEQFF.

This clonotype was counted many times. CDR3 sequence reads: CASSFSGGNQETQYF. CDR3 nucleotide sequence: TGTGCCAGCAGTTTTAGTGGGGGAAACCAAGAGACCCAGTACTTC. The J gene is TRBJ2-5, the V gene TRBV28; D may be TRBD1 or TRBD2 (5 bases each). Trimming pared 3 bases from V and 0 bases from J, leaving 11 bases between. The germline CDR1 and CDR2 sequences are MDHEN and SYDVKM. The CDR3 sequence is 15 residues long.

There are many counts of this clonotype. This chain connects TRBV19 to TRBJ1-1, with D possibly being TRBD1 (5 bases). Germline V gives CDR1 LNHDA, CDR2 SQIVND (reference sequence). This CDR3 region has 15 residues. The germline V and J ends were trimmed by 3 bases and 5 bases, with 16 bases remaining between them. CDR3 nucleotides: TGTGCCAGTAGTATGGGACGAGATAGTGGAACTGAAGCTTTCTTT. Translating gives CASSMGRDSGTEAFF.

This clonotype came up once. With a much larger clone just one base away, this may be a read error. In this CDR3 the conserved last residue, phenylalanine or tryptophan, is missing, so a read error is likely. This chain uses TRBV7-4 with TRBJ2-7, with 8 bases matching TRBD1. Germline CDR1 is SGHVT and CDR2 is SQSDAQ. Trimming took 8 bases from V and 0 from J; bases not matched to a gene: 6. The CDR3 extends over 14 amino acids. The CDR3 sequence is CASGGDRGSYEQYY. The CDR3 DNA follows: TGTGCCAGCGGGGGAGACAGGGGCTCCTACGAGCAGTACTAC.

This clonotype turned up a few times. CDR3 residues: CASRPGQGPYGYTF. The DNA of the CDR3 is TGTGCCAGCAGACCGGGACAGGGGCCCTATGGCTACACCTTC. This sequence joins TRBV9 and TRBJ1-2, with 10 bases lining up with TRBD1. This CDR3 spans 14 amino acids. Germline V gives CDR1 SGDLS, CDR2 YYNGEE. V lost 5 bases, J lost 4 bases, and 5 bases stayed unmatched. Supplemented by reference TRBV9 and TRBJ1-2, the full variable domain reads DSGVTQTPKHLITATGQRVTLRCSPRSGDLSVYWYQQSLDQGLQFLIQYYNGEERAKGNILERFSAQQFPDLHSELNLSSLELGDSALYFCASRPGQGPYGYTFGSGTRLTVV.

About this clonotype itself: Given a much more abundant clone one base away, this may be a read error. This chain uses TRBV4-2 with TRBJ1-2; TRBD1 might be the D (6 bases). Germline values: CDR1 LGHNA, CDR2 YNFKEQ. Trimming removed 0 bases at V and 5 bases at J, with 13 bases between. The CDR3 contains 15 residues. The CDR3 nucleotides are TGTGCCAGCAGCCAAGATAGGGGGAGGGGTTATGGCTACACCTTC. Its translation is CASSQDRGRGYGYTF.

This clonotype was found many times. The chain recombines TRBV7-9 with TRBJ1-4; D unclear. V shed 6 bases and J shed 1 base, with 15 bases lying between them. The germline V gene encodes CDR1 SEHNR and CDR2 FQNEAQ (reference sequence). CDR3 length: 16 amino acids. The CDR3 region is CASSSIRGETNEKLFF. The CDR3 DNA is TGTGCCAGCAGTTCAATCCGGGGAGAAACTAATGAAAAACTGTTTTTT.

This clonotype was recorded at least ten times. This sequence joins TRBV11-2 and TRBJ1-5; D gene ambiguous. The germline V gene has CDR1 SGHAT and CDR2 FQNNGV. This CDR3 contains 14 residues. V dropped 3 bases and J dropped 4 bases, with 10 bases sitting between them. The CDR3 DNA follows: TGTGCCAGCAGCTTCTACGGTCCTAATCAGCCCCAGCATTTT. Protein: CASSFYGPNQPQHF. The whole variable domain, filled in from reference TRBV11-2 and TRBJ1-5, reads EAGVAQSPRYKIIEKRQSVAFWCNPISGHATLYWYQQILGQGPKLLIQFQNNGVVDDSQLPKDRFSAERLKGVDSTLKIQPAKLEDSAVYLCASSFYGPNQPQHFGDGTRLSIL.

There are a few counts of this clonotype. The V and J genes are TRBV5-5 and TRBJ2-3; unclear D gene. Germline V gene data show CDR1 as SGHKS and CDR2 as YYEKEE (reference sequence). This CDR3 has 15 amino acids. V was trimmed by 0 bases and J by 2 bases, leaving 10 bases between them. CDR3 DNA: TGTGCCAGCAGCTTGGCAGACGGCTCCACAGATACGCAGTATTTT. It codes for CASSLADGSTDTQYF.

Many counts were recorded for this clonotype. The CDR3 DNA reads TGCGCCAGCAGTACCCCTAGCGGGAGGGGAAACTACAATGAGCAGTTCTTC. Protein product: CASSTPSGRGNYNEQFF. The J gene is TRBJ2-1, the V gene TRBV4-1; TRBD2 agrees at 12 bases. Germline CDR1 reads MGHRA; CDR2 reads YSYEKL. The CDR3 extends over 17 amino acids. Losses at the gene ends were 6 bases for V and 3 bases for J; bases not matched to a gene: 9.

In its sample, this clonotype was seen many times. The J gene is TRBJ2-7, the V gene TRBV4-1, with D possibly called TRBD1 or TRBD2 (5 bases each). CDR3 length: 17 amino acids. V was shortened by 4 bases and J by 0 bases, with 19 bases between the two germline ends. Germline V CDR1 and CDR2: MGHRA, YSYEKL. For the CDR3, the DNA is TGCGCCAGCAGCCGGGACCACCTTACTGCCTTCTCCTACGAGCAGTACTTC. This sequence encodes CASSRDHLTAFSYEQYF.

The CDR3 loop is CASSSSPWGNTEAFF. The DNA for the CDR3 is TGCGCCAGCAGCTCATCACCGTGGGGGAACACTGAAGCTTTCTTT. V gene TRBV4-1 combines with J gene TRBJ1-1; D gene unclear. V lost 5 bases, J lost 1 base, and 14 bases lay in between. CDR1 MGHRA and CDR2 YSYEKL come from the germline V gene. This CDR3 spans 15 amino acids.

The chain couples TRBV3-1 to TRBJ2-3; D is undetermined. The germline V gene has CDR1 LGHDT and CDR2 YNNKEL (reference sequence). The CDR3 totals 14 residues. Trimming removed 0 bases at V and 4 bases at J, with 8 bases between. CDR3 sequence: CASSQDLQSDTQYF. The CDR3 coding sequence is TGTGCCAGCAGCCAAGATCTCCAGTCAGATACGCAGTATTTT.

At least ten counts were recorded for this clonotype. The gene calls are TRBV2 and TRBJ2-1; 10 bases match TRBD2. Looked up from germline, CDR1 is SNHLY and CDR2 is FYNNEI. The V gene end was trimmed by 1 base and the J gene end by 3 bases; junction bases not matched to a gene: 15. The CDR3 totals 20 residues. The CDR3 reads CASSEGGGGLAVIFYNEQFF. The CDR3 bases are TGTGCCAGCAGTGAAGGGGGCGGAGGACTAGCGGTTATCTTCTACAATGAGCAGTTCTTC.